The sequence of this T cell receptor beta chain was determined in a study of OX40 agonist ivuxolimab in advanced cancers. Study context: Patients received ivuxolimab, an intravenous treatment, every 2 weeks at 0.01 to 10 mg/kg. Enrolled patients in dose escalation had cancers that were hepatocellular carcinoma, melanoma, renal cell or head and neck cancer.

This table comes from immunoSEQ multiplex PCR, and its TCRdb copy is limited to in-frame clones, with some not included. The sample has 45,000 to 60,000 clones; about four fifths are singletons. The CDR3 is made up of 15 amino acids. Germline CDR1 SGHTA, CDR2 FQGNSA. V was shortened by 5 bases and J by 9 bases, with 17 bases between the two germline ends. This clonotype originated in an adult with an advanced solid tumor such as melanoma, head and neck, liver or kidney cancer. Sequenced material: CD4+ or CD8+ T cells sorted from blood, taken in a trial of the OX40 agonist ivuxolimab. The chain has TRBV7-2 and TRBJ1-6, with D possibly matching TRBD1 (6 bases). Here the CDR3 reads CASSPTGGAGSPLHF. CDR3 nucleotide sequence: TGTGCCAGCAGCCCCACGGGGGGGGCTGGTTCACCCCTCCACTTT. Together with reference TRBV7-2 and TRBJ1-6, the CDR3 gives the full variable domain: GAGVSQSPSNKVTEKGKDVELRCDPISGHTALYWYRQSLGQGLEFLIYFQGNSAPDKSGLPSDRFSAERTGGSVSTLTIQRTQQEDSAVYLCASSPTGGAGSPLHFGNGTRLTVT.